These 27 T cell receptor beta chains were all obtained from the same sample, sequenced in a study of blood T cell repertoires in COVID-19. Profiling relied on immunoSEQ multiplex PCR, and the TCRdb table lists in-frame clones only, not all of them. The sample has some 29,000 clones; roughly 88% are singletons. Sequenced material: peripheral blood. The receptors were sampled from a man aged 70 or older with active or convalescent COVID-19.

Only one count was recorded for this clone. The rearrangement uses TRBV12-5 and TRBJ1-1, with D maybe TRBD1 (5 bases). This CDR3 is built from 16 residues. Trimming pared 5 bases from V and 5 bases from J, leaving 21 bases between. From germline, CDR1 is LGHNT and CDR2 FRNRAP. The CDR3 spells CASGLPTLRESTEAFF. The CDR3 bases are TGTGCTAGTGGTCTCCCCACCCTCAGGGAATCAACTGAAGCTTTCTTT.

The gene calls are TRBV6-5 and TRBJ1-2; 9 nucleotides align to TRBD1. The CDR3 consists of 15 residues. CDR1 is MNHEY and CDR2 is SVGAGI in the germline V gene. Unmatched junction bases numbered 10, after V lost 4 bases and J lost 7 bases. CDR3 protein: CASSLGQGRWSGYTF. The CDR3 region has the DNA TGTGCCAGCAGTTTGGGACAGGGTAGGTGGAGTGGCTACACCTTC.

The rearrangement links TRBV5-1 to TRBJ2-2; 12 bases are shared with TRBD1. Germline V lookup: CDR1 SGHRS, CDR2 YFSETQ. The CDR3 length is 16 residues. J was trimmed by 4 bases and V by 4 bases; bases with no gene match: 5. The CDR3 spells CASSGTGGIITGELFF. The CDR3 DNA follows: TGCGCCAGCAGCGGGACAGGGGGCATAATCACCGGGGAGCTGTTTTTT. Complete variable domain (other parts from reference TRBV5-1 and TRBJ2-2): KAGVTQTPRYLIKTRGQQVTLSCSPISGHRSVSWYQQTPGQGLQFLFEYFSETQRNKGNFPGRFSGRQFSNSRSEMNVSTLELGDSALYLCASSGTGGIITGELFFGEGSRLTVL.

DNA of the CDR3: TGTGCCAGCAGCTTGGGACTAGCGGGGGGCGATACGCAGTATTTT. Protein: CASSLGLAGGDTQYF. The chain links TRBV9 to TRBJ2-3; 15 bases match TRBD2. This CDR3 is built from 15 residues. In germline, CDR1 is SGDLS, CDR2 YYNGEE. V shed 4 bases and J 6 bases; nucleotides not matched to a gene: 3.

The chain couples TRBV5-1 to TRBJ2-5; 7 bases match TRBD1. Germline CDR1 SGHRS, CDR2 YFSETQ. After removal of 5 bases from V and 3 bases from J, the junction contained 7 bases not matched to a gene. The CDR3 covers 14 residues. CDR3 sequence (DNA): TGCGCCAGCAGTTTACAGGGGACAGAAGAGACCCAGTACTTC. Translation: CASSLQGTEETQYF.

The genes are TRBV15 and TRBJ1-1, with D hard to call. Germline loops: CDR1 LNHNV, CDR2 YYDKDF (reference sequence). V dropped 0 bases and J dropped 5 bases, with 13 bases sitting between them. There are 15 residues in the CDR3. The CDR3 DNA reads TGTGCCACCAGCAGAGATATAGAGGGAGGGACTGAAGCTTTCTTT. Residues: CATSRDIEGGTEAFF.

This sequence joins TRBV2 and TRBJ1-2; perhaps TRBD1 as D (5 bases). The CDR3 extends over 14 amino acids. From germline, CDR1 is SNHLY and CDR2 FYNNEI. Trimming shortened V by 6 bases and J by 4 bases, and 15 bases separated the two germline ends. CDR3 DNA: TGTGCCAGCAGCGTAGAGGAGGGGCCCTATGGCTACACCTTC. Encoded protein: CASSVEEGPYGYTF.

The gene calls are TRBV9 and TRBJ2-1; 13 nucleotides align to TRBD2. J gave up 9 bases and V 5 bases, and 17 bases lay outside the gene matches. Per germline, CDR1 SGDLS and CDR2 YYNGEE. The CDR3 runs 18 residues. The CDR3 bases are TGTGCCAGCAGTACCCAGACTGGGACTAGCGGGATTGGCGTTGAGCAGTTCTTC. It specifies CASSTQTGTSGIGVEQFF.

The V gene is TRBV7-3, the J gene TRBJ2-3; 10 nucleotides agree with TRBD2. Trimming cost V 0 bases and J 2 bases; bases outside gene matches: 8. This CDR3 comprises 18 residues. The germline gives CDR1 SGHTA, CDR2 FQGTGA. The CDR3 DNA is TGTGCCAGCAGCTTAACGGTCAAGCGGGGGGGACTCACAGATACGCAGTATTTT. Amino acids: CASSLTVKRGGLTDTQYF.

The genes are TRBV6-5 and TRBJ1-2; 12 nucleotides align to TRBD1. The germline gives CDR1 MNHEY, CDR2 SVGAGI. Trimming cost V 5 bases and J 4 bases; bases outside gene matches: 5. The CDR3 contains 15 residues. The CDR3 loop is CASSHRDRGLYGYTF. CDR3 bases: TGTGCCAGCAGTCACCGGGACAGGGGGCTCTATGGCTACACCTTC.

This chain uses TRBV7-9 with TRBJ2-1, with D possibly matching TRBD1 (5 bases). Per germline, CDR1 SEHNR and CDR2 FQNEAQ (reference sequence). This CDR3 spans 15 amino acids. The V gene lost 2 bases and the J gene lost 3 bases, with 11 bases spanning the gap. The DNA of the CDR3 is TGTGCCAGCAGCTTAAGTAGGGGCGGCTACAATGAGCAGTTCTTC. Encoded protein: CASSLSRGGYNEQFF. Together with reference TRBV7-9 and TRBJ2-1, the CDR3 gives the full variable domain: DTGVSQNPRHKITKRGQNVTFRCDPISEHNRLYWYRQTLGQGPEFLTYFQNEAQLEKSRLLSDRFSAERPKGSFSTLEIQRTEQGDSAMYLCASSLSRGGYNEQFFGPGTRLTVL.

This chain uses TRBV7-9 with TRBJ1-3; no firm D call. The CDR3 loop spans 14 amino acids. V lost 1 base, J lost 3 bases, and 7 bases lay in between. CDR1 is SEHNR, CDR2 FQNEAQ, per germline (reference sequence). In nucleotides, the CDR3 is TGTGCCAGCAGCTTAGGGCAGATTGGAAACACCATATATTTT. Protein sequence: CASSLGQIGNTIYF.

This clone was recorded only once. This chain uses TRBV5-1 with TRBJ2-7; TRBD1 matches 8 bases. Germline V gives CDR1 SGHRS, CDR2 YFSETQ. J lost 3 bases, V lost 3 bases, and 23 bases had no gene match. The CDR3 covers 20 residues. CDR3 protein: CASSSKPPDRAKAGLYEQYF. DNA of the CDR3: TGCGCCAGCAGCTCAAAACCTCCGGACAGGGCGAAGGCCGGGCTCTACGAGCAGTACTTC.

The chain uses TRBV24-1 and TRBJ2-1, with 7 nucleotides matching TRBD1. Trimming removed 3 bases from V and 0 bases from J; junction bases left unmatched: 4. Germline lookup yields CDR1 KGHDR and CDR2 SFDVKD. The CDR3 spans 16 residues. The chain's CDR3 is CATSDPRGSSYNEQFF. The CDR3 DNA is TGTGCCACCAGTGATCCCAGGGGGAGCTCCTACAATGAGCAGTTCTTC.

The chain combines TRBV7-9 with TRBJ2-7; 7 nucleotides align to TRBD1. This CDR3 has 15 residues. Germline values: CDR1 SEHNR, CDR2 FQNEAQ (reference sequence). Trimming took 4 bases from V and 3 from J; bases not matched to a gene: 9. The CDR3 DNA sequence: TGTGCCAGCAGCTCCTTAAGGGACAGCTACTACGAGCAGTACTTC. Protein: CASSSLRDSYYEQYF.

The chain combines TRBV7-5 with TRBJ1-1; the table's D call of TRBD1 was not tested on the DNA. TRBV7-5 is marked as a pseudogene. CDR3 size: 13 residues. Here the CDR3 DNA reads TGTGCCAGAAGCTTAGCAGGGGACACTGAAGCTTTCTTT. This gives the protein CARSLAGDTEAFF.

The CDR3 coding sequence is TGTGCCAGCAGCCCGCAGGGAGGAACTGAAGCTTTCTTT. Its protein is CASSPQGGTEAFF. V is TRBV6-5 and J is TRBJ1-1, with D maybe TRBD1 (5 bases). Trimming stripped 6 bases from V and 5 bases from J, with 13 bases between. Germline V CDR1 and CDR2: MNHEY, SVGAGI. This CDR3 region has 13 residues.

The V call is TRBV4-1, the J call TRBJ1-2, with 10 bases lining up with TRBD1. Germline CDR1 MGHRA, CDR2 YSYEKL. The CDR3 contains 14 residues. The junction had 4 bases not matched to a gene; V was cut back by 4 bases and J by 5 bases. CDR3 protein: CASSPDRGTYGYTF. The CDR3, as DNA: TGCGCCAGCAGCCCGGACAGGGGGACTTATGGCTACACCTTC.

The count of this clone is one. The chain combines TRBV7-2 with TRBJ1-2; no definite D call. V lost 5 bases, J lost 4 bases, and 11 bases lay in between. This CDR3 has 13 residues. The germline CDR1 and CDR2 sequences are SGHTA and FQGNSA. The CDR3 DNA reads TGTGCCAGCAGCCGGGGAGAAACCTATGGCTACACCTTC. Amino acids: CASSRGETYGYTF.

The rearrangement links TRBV6-6 to TRBJ1-2, with D possibly matching TRBD1 (5 bases). Germline CDR1 is MNHNY and CDR2 is SVGAGI (reference sequence). This CDR3 region has 13 residues. The V end lost 4 bases, the J end lost 8 bases, and 14 bases lay between the germline ends. The CDR3 DNA reads as TGTGCCAGCAGTTGGAGGGCAGGGAACGGCTACACCTTC. Its protein is CASSWRAGNGYTF.

V and J are TRBV6-5 and TRBJ1-1, with TRBD1 matching 10 bases. V shed 5 bases, J shed 10 bases, and the junction held 7 bases outside the gene matches. In germline, CDR1 is MNHEY, CDR2 SVGAGI. The CDR3 extends over 13 amino acids. The CDR3 sequence is CASSTDRGTGAFF. The CDR3 nucleotides are TGTGCCAGCAGTACGGACAGGGGGACGGGAGCTTTCTTT.

V usage is TRBV28 and J usage is TRBJ2-2; perhaps TRBD1 as D (6 bases). Germline V CDR1 and CDR2: MDHEN, SYDVKM. The CDR3 has 16 residues. V was shortened by 0 bases and J by 2 bases, with 10 bases between the two germline ends. DNA for the CDR3: TGTGCCAGCAGTTTATGGACAGGCGCAAACACCGGGGAGCTGTTTTTT. It translates to CASSLWTGANTGELFF.

The chain joins TRBV15 to TRBJ1-1; D not certain. CDR3 length equals 13 residues. Trimming pared 0 bases from V and 0 bases from J, leaving 2 bases between. Germline CDR1 and CDR2: LNHNV and YYDKDF (reference sequence). The CDR3 region has the DNA TGTGCCACCAGCAGAGATATGAACACTGAAGCTTTCTTT. Translating gives CATSRDMNTEAFF.

The chain is built from TRBV10-3 and TRBJ1-5; D is perhaps TRBD1 (6 bases). CDR3 length: 15 amino acids. V was clipped by 3 bases and J by 10 bases, with 19 bases between them. Germline V gene sequence: CDR1 ENHRY, CDR2 SYGVKD. The CDR3: CAISESRGATSPQHF. In nucleotides, the CDR3 is TGTGCCATCAGTGAATCCAGGGGCGCTACCTCCCCCCAGCATTTT.

V usage is TRBV5-1 and J usage is TRBJ1-2; perhaps TRBD1 as D (6 bases). V was cut by 4 bases and J by 2 bases, with 12 bases left in between. The germline CDR1 and CDR2 sequences are SGHRS and YFSETQ. This CDR3 is built from 14 residues. CDR3 sequence: CASSQTGTNYGYTF. In nucleotides, the CDR3 is TGCGCCAGCAGCCAGACAGGCACCAACTATGGCTACACCTTC.

This chain connects TRBV7-9 to TRBJ1-1, with D hard to call. Germline CDR1 reads SEHNR; CDR2 reads FQNEAQ (reference sequence). CDR3 length: 13 amino acids. Trimming pared 3 bases from V and 0 bases from J, leaving 5 bases between. Written as DNA, the CDR3 is TGTGCCAGCAGCTTCAACATGAACACTGAAGCTTTCTTT. It encodes CASSFNMNTEAFF.

This chain connects TRBV2 to TRBJ1-1; a weak D match, TRBD1 (6 bases). The CDR3 runs to 14 residues. Germline-derived CDR1 and CDR2 are SNHLY and FYNNEI. Trimming left V 7 bases short and J 7 bases short, with 19 bases between. The chain's CDR3 is CASNPSRGGREAFF. The CDR3 bases are TGTGCCAGCAATCCCTCGAGGGGGGGTCGTGAAGCTTTCTTT.